Listed below are T cell receptor beta chains from one sample, sequenced in a study of control samples from healthy donors and cancer patients. Method: immunoSEQ multiplex PCR; TCRdb's copy keeps in-frame clones and lacks some. The sample shows 150,000 or so clones, roughly 93% of them seen only once. Sequencing was carried out using blood. The receptors here all came from a man between 18 and 35 years old in good health. Each CDR3 is given with its conserved first and last residue. D genes are given only for firm matches. For some rows the clone size is stated as once, few or many, or as a class when expanded; others skip it.

j_call: TRBJ2-7; clone_size: NA; d_call: TRBD1; v_call: TRBV7-8; cdr3_length: 15; cdr3_nt: TGTGCCAGCAGCTCGGGACAGATATATTCCTACGAGCAGTACTTC; cdr3_aa: CASSSGQIYSYEQYF
j_call: TRBJ1-5; clone_size: once; d_call: NA; v_call: TRBV23-1; cdr3_length: 14; cdr3_nt: TGCGCCAGCAGGGACAGCGGGGGATATCAGCCCCAGCATTTT; cdr3_aa: CASRDSGGYQPQHF
j_call: TRBJ2-7; clone_size: NA; d_call: NA; v_call: TRBV5-1; cdr3_length: 15; cdr3_nt: TGCGCCAGCAGCTGGGGGGACAGTGGACCCTCGAAGCAGTACTTC; cdr3_aa: CASSWGDSGPSKQYF
j_call: TRBJ2-7; clone_size: NA; d_call: NA; v_call: TRBV29-1; cdr3_length: 12; cdr3_nt: TGCAGCGTCATAGACAGTACCTACGAGCAGTACTTC; cdr3_aa: CSVIDSTYEQYF
j_call: TRBJ2-5; clone_size: NA; d_call: NA; v_call: TRBV14; cdr3_length: 14; cdr3_nt: TGTGCCAGCAGCCCCGGACGGATTCAAGAGACCCAGTACTTC; cdr3_aa: CASSPGRIQETQYF
j_call: TRBJ1-1; clone_size: NA; d_call: TRBD1; v_call: TRBV9; cdr3_length: 19; cdr3_nt: TGTGCCAGCAGCGTAGTGGCGTTGGGGACAGGGGGAAGGGACACTGAAGCTTTCTTT; cdr3_aa: CASSVVALGTGGRDTEAFF
j_call: TRBJ2-2; clone_size: NA; d_call: NA; v_call: TRBV18; cdr3_length: 15; cdr3_nt: TGTGCCAGCTCACCAGGGAGTGGGAACACCGGGGAGCTGTTTTTT; cdr3_aa: CASSPGSGNTGELFF
j_call: TRBJ2-3; clone_size: NA; d_call: NA; v_call: TRBV7-9; cdr3_length: 11; cdr3_nt: TGTGCCAGCACCTCAACAGATACGCAGTATTTT; cdr3_aa: CASTSTDTQYF
j_call: TRBJ2-7; clone_size: few; d_call: NA; v_call: TRBV7-7; cdr3_length: 14; cdr3_nt: TGTGCTAGCAGCATTGGACGCGGATCCTACGAGCAGTACTTC; cdr3_aa: CASSIGRGSYEQYF
j_call: TRBJ2-1; clone_size: NA; d_call: NA; v_call: TRBV7-9; cdr3_length: 12; cdr3_nt: TGTGCCAGCCCTACAGGGATCAATGAGCAGTTCTTC; cdr3_aa: CASPTGINEQFF
j_call: TRBJ1-4; clone_size: once; d_call: NA; v_call: TRBV7-2; cdr3_length: 14; cdr3_nt: TGTGCCAGCAGCCGGGGGCTATCTAATGAAAAACTGTTTTTT; cdr3_aa: CASSRGLSNEKLFF
j_call: TRBJ1-2; clone_size: NA; d_call: NA; v_call: TRBV12-3/TRBV12-4; cdr3_length: 13; cdr3_nt: TGTGCCAGCAGTTATGCCGCTAACTATGGCTACACCTTC; cdr3_aa: CASSYAANYGYTF
j_call: TRBJ2-6; clone_size: NA; d_call: TRBD2; v_call: TRBV4-2; cdr3_length: 18; cdr3_nt: TGTGCCAGCAGCTTACAGACTAGCGGGAGCTCTGGGGCCAACGTCCTGACTTTC; cdr3_aa: CASSLQTSGSSGANVLTF
j_call: TRBJ1-2; clone_size: once; d_call: NA; v_call: TRBV20-1; cdr3_length: 13; cdr3_nt: TGCAGTGCTAGTGGTACCCTCCGTGGGGGCTACACCTTC; cdr3_aa: CSASGTLRGGYTF